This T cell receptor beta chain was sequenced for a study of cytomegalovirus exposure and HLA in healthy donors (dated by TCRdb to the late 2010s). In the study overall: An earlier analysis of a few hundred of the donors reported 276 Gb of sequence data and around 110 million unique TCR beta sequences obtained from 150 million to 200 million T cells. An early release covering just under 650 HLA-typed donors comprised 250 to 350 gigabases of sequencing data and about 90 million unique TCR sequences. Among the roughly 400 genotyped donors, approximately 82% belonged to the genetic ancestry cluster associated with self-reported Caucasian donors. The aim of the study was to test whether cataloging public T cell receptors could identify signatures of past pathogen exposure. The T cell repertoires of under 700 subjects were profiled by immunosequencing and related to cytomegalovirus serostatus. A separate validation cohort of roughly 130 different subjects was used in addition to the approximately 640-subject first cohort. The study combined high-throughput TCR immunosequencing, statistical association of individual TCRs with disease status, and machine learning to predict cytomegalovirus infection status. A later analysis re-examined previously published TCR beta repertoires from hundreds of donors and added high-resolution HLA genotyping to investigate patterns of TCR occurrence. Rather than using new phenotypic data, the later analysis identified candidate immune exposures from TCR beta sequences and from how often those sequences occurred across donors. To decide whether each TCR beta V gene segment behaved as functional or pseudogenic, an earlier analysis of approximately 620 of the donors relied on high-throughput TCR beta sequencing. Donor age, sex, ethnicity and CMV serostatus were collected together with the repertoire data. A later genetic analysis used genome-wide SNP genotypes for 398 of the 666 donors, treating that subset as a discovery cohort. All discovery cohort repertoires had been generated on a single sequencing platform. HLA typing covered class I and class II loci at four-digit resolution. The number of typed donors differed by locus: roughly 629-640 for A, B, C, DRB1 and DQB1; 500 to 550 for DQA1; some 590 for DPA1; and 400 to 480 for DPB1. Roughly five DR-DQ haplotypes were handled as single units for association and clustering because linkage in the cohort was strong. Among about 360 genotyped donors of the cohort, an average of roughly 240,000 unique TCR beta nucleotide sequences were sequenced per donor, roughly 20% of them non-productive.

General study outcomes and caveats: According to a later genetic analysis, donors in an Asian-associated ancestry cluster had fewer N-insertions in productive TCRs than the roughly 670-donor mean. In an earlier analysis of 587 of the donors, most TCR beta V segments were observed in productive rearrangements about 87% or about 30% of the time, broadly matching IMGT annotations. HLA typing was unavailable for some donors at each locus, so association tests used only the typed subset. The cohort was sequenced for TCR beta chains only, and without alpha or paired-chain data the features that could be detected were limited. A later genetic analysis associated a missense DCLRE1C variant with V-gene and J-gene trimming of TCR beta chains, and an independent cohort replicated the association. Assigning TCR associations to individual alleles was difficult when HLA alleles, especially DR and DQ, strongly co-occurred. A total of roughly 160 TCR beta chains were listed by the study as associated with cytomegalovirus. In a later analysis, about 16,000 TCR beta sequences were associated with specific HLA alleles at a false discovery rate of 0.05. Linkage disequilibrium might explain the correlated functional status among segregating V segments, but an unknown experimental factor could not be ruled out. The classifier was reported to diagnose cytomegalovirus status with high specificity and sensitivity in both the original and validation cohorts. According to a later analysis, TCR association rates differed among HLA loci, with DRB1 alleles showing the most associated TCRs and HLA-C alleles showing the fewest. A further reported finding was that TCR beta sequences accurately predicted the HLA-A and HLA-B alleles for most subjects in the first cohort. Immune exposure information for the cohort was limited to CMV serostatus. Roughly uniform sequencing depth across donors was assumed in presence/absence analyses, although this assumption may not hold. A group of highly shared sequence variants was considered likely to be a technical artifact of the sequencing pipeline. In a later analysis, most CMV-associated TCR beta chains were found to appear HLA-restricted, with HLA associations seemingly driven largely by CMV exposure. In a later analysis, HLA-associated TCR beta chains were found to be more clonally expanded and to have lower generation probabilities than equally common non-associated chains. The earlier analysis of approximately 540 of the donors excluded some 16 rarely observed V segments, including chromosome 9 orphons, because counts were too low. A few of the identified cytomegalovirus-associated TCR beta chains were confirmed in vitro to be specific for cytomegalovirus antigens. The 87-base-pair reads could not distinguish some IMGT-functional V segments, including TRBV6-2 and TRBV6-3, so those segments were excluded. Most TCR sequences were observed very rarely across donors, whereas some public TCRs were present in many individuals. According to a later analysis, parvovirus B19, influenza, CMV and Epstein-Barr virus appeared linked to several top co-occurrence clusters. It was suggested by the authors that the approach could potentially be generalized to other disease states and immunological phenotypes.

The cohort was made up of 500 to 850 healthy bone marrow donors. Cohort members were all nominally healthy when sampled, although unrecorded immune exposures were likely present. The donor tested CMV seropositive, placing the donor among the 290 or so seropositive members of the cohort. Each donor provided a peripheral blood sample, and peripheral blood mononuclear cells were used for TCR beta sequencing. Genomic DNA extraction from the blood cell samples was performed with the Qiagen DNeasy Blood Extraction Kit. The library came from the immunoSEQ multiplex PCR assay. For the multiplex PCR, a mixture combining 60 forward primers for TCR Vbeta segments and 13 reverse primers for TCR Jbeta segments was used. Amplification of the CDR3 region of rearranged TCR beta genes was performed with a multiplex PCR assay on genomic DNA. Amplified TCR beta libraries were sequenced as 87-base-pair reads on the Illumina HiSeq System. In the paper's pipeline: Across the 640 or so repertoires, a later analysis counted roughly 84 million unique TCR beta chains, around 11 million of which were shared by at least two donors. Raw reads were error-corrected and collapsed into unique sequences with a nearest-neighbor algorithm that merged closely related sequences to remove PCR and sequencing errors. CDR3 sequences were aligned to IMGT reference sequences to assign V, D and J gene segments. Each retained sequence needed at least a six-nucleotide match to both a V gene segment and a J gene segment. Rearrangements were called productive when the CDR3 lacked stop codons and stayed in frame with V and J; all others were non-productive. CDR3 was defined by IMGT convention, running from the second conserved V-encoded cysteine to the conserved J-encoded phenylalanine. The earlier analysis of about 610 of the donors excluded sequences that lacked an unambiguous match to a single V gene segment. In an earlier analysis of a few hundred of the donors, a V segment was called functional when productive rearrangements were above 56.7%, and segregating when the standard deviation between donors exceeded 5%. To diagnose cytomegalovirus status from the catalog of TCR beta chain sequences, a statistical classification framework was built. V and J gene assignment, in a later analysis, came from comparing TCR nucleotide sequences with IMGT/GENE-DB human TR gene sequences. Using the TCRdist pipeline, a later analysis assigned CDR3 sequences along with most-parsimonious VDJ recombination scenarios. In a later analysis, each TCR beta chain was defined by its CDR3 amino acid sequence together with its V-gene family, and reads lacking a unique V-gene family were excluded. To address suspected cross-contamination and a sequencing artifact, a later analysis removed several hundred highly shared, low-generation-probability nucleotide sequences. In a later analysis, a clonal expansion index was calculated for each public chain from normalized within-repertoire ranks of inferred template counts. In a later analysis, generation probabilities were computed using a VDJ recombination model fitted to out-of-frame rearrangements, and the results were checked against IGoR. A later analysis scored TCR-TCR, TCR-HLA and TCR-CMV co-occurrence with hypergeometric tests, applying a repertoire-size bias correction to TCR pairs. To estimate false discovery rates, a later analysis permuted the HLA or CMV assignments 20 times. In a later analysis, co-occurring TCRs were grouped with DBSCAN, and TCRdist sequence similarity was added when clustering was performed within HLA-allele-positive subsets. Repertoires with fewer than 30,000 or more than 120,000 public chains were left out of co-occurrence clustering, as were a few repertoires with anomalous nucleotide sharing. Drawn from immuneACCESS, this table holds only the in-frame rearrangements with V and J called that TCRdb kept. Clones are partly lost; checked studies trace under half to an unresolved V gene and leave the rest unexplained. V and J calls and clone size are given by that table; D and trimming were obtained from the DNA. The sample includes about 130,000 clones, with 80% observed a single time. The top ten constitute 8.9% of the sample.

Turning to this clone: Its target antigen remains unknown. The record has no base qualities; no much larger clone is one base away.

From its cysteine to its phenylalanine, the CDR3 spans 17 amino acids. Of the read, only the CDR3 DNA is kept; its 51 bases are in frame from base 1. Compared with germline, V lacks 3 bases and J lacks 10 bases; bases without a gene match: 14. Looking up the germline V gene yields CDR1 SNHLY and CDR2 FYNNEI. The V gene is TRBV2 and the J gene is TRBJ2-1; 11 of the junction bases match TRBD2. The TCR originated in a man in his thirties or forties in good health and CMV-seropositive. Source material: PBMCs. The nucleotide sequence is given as TGTGCCAGCAGTGACCTCTTAGCGGGGGGGCCTCCACACGAGCAGTTCTTC. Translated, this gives CASSDLLAGGPPHEQFF.